These 17 T cell receptor beta chains share one sample of origin, sequenced in a study of Ad26.COV2.S vaccination and SARS-CoV-2 variants. As to treatment: about 20 received Ad26.COV2.S at low or high dose, single or two shots; 5 received placebo; per-sample allocation not given. Day 63 after the first injection of vaccine or placebo was the sampling time. TCRdb's table, derived via immunoSEQ multiplex PCR, lists solely in-frame clones and lacks some. Among about 330,000 clones listed, almost 90% were seen once. Sample: peripheral blood, taken in a trial of Ad26.COV2.S vaccine versus placebo. These TCRs come from a person between 18 and 60 years old who received the Ad26.COV2.S COVID-19 vaccine or a placebo.

The chain couples TRBV9 to TRBJ2-1; 9 nucleotides agree with TRBD2. The CDR3 has 17 amino acids. Per germline, CDR1 SGDLS and CDR2 YYNGEE. With V trimmed by 3 bases and J by 4 bases, 11 bases remained unmatched. CDR3 nucleotides: TGTGCCAGCAGCGGTTCCCCTAGCGGGATTATTTACAATGAGCAGTTCTTC. Its translation: CASSGSPSGIIYNEQFF.

The chain uses TRBV6-2 or TRBV6-3 and TRBJ2-6, with D perhaps matching TRBD1 (6 bases). Trimming took off 3 bases at V and 0 bases at J, with 12 bases between the two ends. The CDR3 totals 17 residues. Germline CDR1 reads MNHEY; CDR2 reads SVGEGT. CDR3 loop: CASSYKGTISGANVLTF. CDR3 DNA: TGTGCCAGCAGTTATAAGGGGACAATCTCTGGGGCCAACGTCCTGACTTTC.

This chain uses TRBV27 with TRBJ1-1; weak D call: TRBD1 (5 bases). The CDR3 covers 12 residues. V dropped 6 bases and J dropped 3 bases, with 8 bases sitting between them. Germline loops: CDR1 MNHEY, CDR2 SMNVEV (reference sequence). DNA of the CDR3: TGTGCCAGCAGGGGGGTTCACACTGAAGCTTTCTTT. Protein: CASRGVHTEAFF.

The CDR3 DNA sequence: TGCGCCAGCAGCTTGGAACCAAATCCGAGGGGGCTTAACTATGGCTACACCTTC. Residues: CASSLEPNPRGLNYGYTF. The V call is TRBV5-1, the J call TRBJ1-2, with 7 bases matching TRBD1. With 0 bases clipped from V and 1 base from J, the junction kept 12 bases outside the gene matches. CDR3 length: 18 amino acids. CDR1 and CDR2 from the germline V gene are SGHRS and YFSETQ.

The gene calls are TRBV4-1 and TRBJ1-1, with a possible D match to TRBD1 (6 bases). Trimming took off 2 bases at V and 4 bases at J, with 26 bases between the two ends. The CDR3 has 19 residues. Germline V gene sequence: CDR1 MGHRA, CDR2 YSYEKL. This CDR3 is CASSQRKTQGLYRGTEAFF. The CDR3 DNA follows: TGCGCCAGCAGCCAAAGGAAGACCCAGGGGCTATATCGAGGCACTGAAGCTTTCTTT.

This sequence joins TRBV18 and TRBJ2-5; D remains unclear. Germline CDR1 KGHSH, CDR2 LQKENI. The CDR3 loop spans 13 amino acids. Trimming removed 2 bases at V and 3 bases at J, with 7 bases between. The CDR3 is CASSPVFKETQYF. In DNA, the CDR3 is TGTGCCAGCTCACCAGTTTTCAAAGAGACCCAGTACTTC.

This chain connects TRBV2 to TRBJ2-5, with a weak D call TRBD1 (5 bases). Germline V lookup: CDR1 SNHLY, CDR2 FYNNEI. The V gene lost 8 bases and the J gene lost 0 bases, with 13 bases spanning the gap. This CDR3 is 14 amino acids long. This CDR3 is CASVRGSYQETQYF. In DNA, the CDR3 is TGTGCCAGCGTTAGGGGATCGTACCAAGAGACCCAGTACTTC.

This sequence joins TRBV4-1 and TRBJ1-2; no definite D call. The CDR3 contains 13 residues. Germline CDR1 reads MGHRA; CDR2 reads YSYEKL. V lost 1 base and J lost 5, with 8 bases in between. DNA of the CDR3: TGCGCCAGCAGCCAAGTCCCCCGATATGGCTACACCTTC. This sequence encodes CASSQVPRYGYTF.

This clone was seen a handful of times. The chain uses TRBV6-5 and TRBJ1-5; no reliable D call. From germline, CDR1 is MNHEY and CDR2 SVGAGI. This CDR3 comprises 10 residues. With 10 bases removed from V and 7 bases from J, the gap between germline ends came to 8 bases. The CDR3 region is CANPTQPQHF. The CDR3 bases are TGTGCCAATCCCACACAGCCCCAGCATTTT.

The genes are TRBV6-6 and TRBJ1-2; a possible D gene is TRBD1 (6 bases). Trimming left V 5 bases short and J 2 bases short, with 9 bases between. This CDR3 has 13 residues. Looked up from germline, CDR1 is MNHNY and CDR2 is SVGAGI (reference sequence). The CDR3 here is CASSRQANYGYTF. In nucleotides, the CDR3 is TGTGCCAGCAGTCGACAGGCAAACTATGGCTACACCTTC.

The J gene is TRBJ2-2, the V gene TRBV28; D not certain. Trimming left V 7 bases short and J 9 bases short, with 9 bases between. This CDR3 is built from 11 residues. Germline loops: CDR1 MDHEN, CDR2 SYDVKM. CDR3 protein: CASIGWRELFF. CDR3 DNA sequence: TGTGCCAGCATAGGGTGGCGGGAGCTGTTTTTT.

This chain joins TRBV28 and TRBJ1-1; 7 positions match TRBD1. The CDR3 spans 15 residues. Germline loops: CDR1 MDHEN, CDR2 SYDVKM. The J segment lost 0 bases and the V segment lost 5 bases, leaving 6 bases of the junction unmatched. CDR3: CASSPGTAMNTEAFF. The CDR3 nucleotides are TGTGCCAGCAGTCCCGGGACAGCCATGAACACTGAAGCTTTCTTT.

This clone was counted once. This sequence joins TRBV6-1 and TRBJ1-4; 7 bases match TRBD1. V was pared by 6 bases and J by 3 bases, with 7 bases of the junction left unmatched. The CDR3 is made up of 15 amino acids. Germline CDR1 and CDR2: MNHNS and SASEGT. The CDR3 spells CASSVTGVPNEKLFF. In DNA, the CDR3 is TGTGCCAGCAGCGTTACAGGGGTTCCTAATGAAAAACTGTTTTTT.

The rearrangement joins TRBV9 to TRBJ2-1, with TRBD2 matching over 13 bases. Looked up from germline, CDR1 is SGDLS and CDR2 is YYNGEE. The CDR3 is made up of 16 amino acids. Trimming took 1 base from V and 7 from J; bases not matched to a gene: 5. The CDR3: CASSVRGLAGLNEQFF. The CDR3 bases are TGTGCCAGCAGCGTAAGGGGACTAGCGGGGTTGAATGAGCAGTTCTTC. The whole variable domain, remainder taken from reference TRBV9 and TRBJ2-1, is DSGVTQTPKHLITATGQRVTLRCSPRSGDLSVYWYQQSLDQGLQFLIQYYNGEERAKGNILERFSAQQFPDLHSELNLSSLELGDSALYFCASSVRGLAGLNEQFFGPGTRLTVL.

The chain links TRBV24-1 to TRBJ2-2; unclear D gene. The CDR3 spans 17 residues. CDR1 and CDR2 from the germline V gene are KGHDR and SFDVKD. The V gene lost 1 base and the J gene lost 6 bases, with 17 bases spanning the gap. The CDR3 sequence is CATSDFTLTPPAGELFF. The CDR3 nucleotides are TGTGCCACCAGTGATTTCACTCTGACCCCCCCCGCCGGGGAGCTGTTTTTT.

CDR3 DNA sequence: TGTGCCAGCAGTGAATTCGAGGCAGCCCGGAACTATGGCTACACCTTC. It specifies CASSEFEAARNYGYTF. The rearrangement links TRBV6-1 to TRBJ1-2; unclear D gene. The germline V and J ends were trimmed by 2 bases and 2 bases, with 15 bases remaining between them. The length of the CDR3 is 16 residues. Looked up from germline, CDR1 is MNHNS and CDR2 is SASEGT.

The rearrangement joins TRBV19 to TRBJ1-5, with 9 bases aligning to TRBD1. There are 15 residues in the CDR3. Germline CDR1 is LNHDA and CDR2 is SQIVND (reference sequence). The V and J ends lost 9 bases and 3 bases, in that order; junction bases with no gene match: 9. The CDR3 DNA reads as TGTGCCAGCCGGACGGGGGACAGGGTCAATCAGCCCCAGCATTTT. It codes for CASRTGDRVNQPQHF.